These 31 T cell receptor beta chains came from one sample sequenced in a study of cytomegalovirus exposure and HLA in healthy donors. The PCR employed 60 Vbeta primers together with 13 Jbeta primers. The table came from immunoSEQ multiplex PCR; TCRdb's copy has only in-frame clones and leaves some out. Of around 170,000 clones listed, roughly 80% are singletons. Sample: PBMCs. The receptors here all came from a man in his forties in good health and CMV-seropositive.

The DNA for the CDR3 is TGTGCCAGCAGCCTACTTCGGGACAGGGGCGGAGATACGCAGTATTTT. It yields the protein CASSLLRDRGGDTQYF. V usage is TRBV7-3 and J usage is TRBJ2-3; 10 bases match TRBD1. J lost 5 bases, V lost 5 bases, and 10 bases had no gene match. The CDR3 runs to 16 residues. Looked up from germline, CDR1 is SGHTA and CDR2 is FQGTGA.

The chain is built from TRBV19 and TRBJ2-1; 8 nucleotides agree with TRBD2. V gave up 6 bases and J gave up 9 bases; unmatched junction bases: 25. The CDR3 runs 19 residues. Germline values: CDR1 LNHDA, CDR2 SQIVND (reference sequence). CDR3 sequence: CASRRLGPFRGGLVGEQFF. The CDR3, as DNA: TGTGCCAGTAGGCGACTAGGACCCTTTCGGGGGGGCCTAGTCGGTGAGCAGTTCTTC.

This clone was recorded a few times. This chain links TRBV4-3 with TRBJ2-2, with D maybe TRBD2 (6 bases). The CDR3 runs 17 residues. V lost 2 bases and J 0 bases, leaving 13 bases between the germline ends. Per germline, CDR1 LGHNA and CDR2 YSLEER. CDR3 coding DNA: TGCGCCAGCAGCCAAAAACTAGCTTCCGCGAACACCGGGGAGCTGTTTTTT. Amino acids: CASSQKLASANTGELFF.

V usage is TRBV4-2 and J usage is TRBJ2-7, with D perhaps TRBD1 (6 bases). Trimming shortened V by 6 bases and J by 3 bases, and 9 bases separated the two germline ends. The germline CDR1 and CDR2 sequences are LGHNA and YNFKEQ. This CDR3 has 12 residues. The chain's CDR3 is CASSLGGYEQYF. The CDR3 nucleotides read TGTGCCAGCAGTTTAGGGGGCTACGAGCAGTACTTC.

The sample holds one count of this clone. The CDR3 protein is CASPGNYGYTF. The CDR3 region has the DNA TGTGCCAGCCCAGGGAACTATGGCTACACCTTC. The chain links TRBV2 to TRBJ1-2, with a weak D call TRBD1 (5 bases). This CDR3 region has 11 residues. V lost 8 bases, J lost 2 bases, and 6 bases lay in between. Germline V gene lookup returns CDR1 SNHLY and CDR2 FYNNEI.

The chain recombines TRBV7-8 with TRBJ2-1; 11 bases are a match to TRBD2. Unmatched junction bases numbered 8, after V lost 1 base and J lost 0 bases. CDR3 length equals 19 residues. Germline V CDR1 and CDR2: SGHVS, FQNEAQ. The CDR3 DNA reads TGTGCCAGCAGCTTAGGCTCTAGCGGGGGGTCGAGCTCCTACAATGAGCAGTTCTTC. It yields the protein CASSLGSSGGSSSYNEQFF.

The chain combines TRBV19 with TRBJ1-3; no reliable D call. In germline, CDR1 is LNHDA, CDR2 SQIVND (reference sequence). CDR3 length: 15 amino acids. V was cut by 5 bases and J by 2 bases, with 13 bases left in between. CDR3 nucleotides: TGTGCCAGTAGTGCCGGTTTTGTCCCTGGAAACACCATATATTTT. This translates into CASSAGFVPGNTIYF.

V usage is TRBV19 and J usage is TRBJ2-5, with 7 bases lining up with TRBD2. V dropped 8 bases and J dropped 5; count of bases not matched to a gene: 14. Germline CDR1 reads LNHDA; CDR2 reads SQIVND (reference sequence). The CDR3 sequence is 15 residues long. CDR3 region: CASAPRAGTGETQYF. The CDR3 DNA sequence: TGTGCCAGTGCCCCTCGAGCGGGGACGGGGGAGACCCAGTACTTC.

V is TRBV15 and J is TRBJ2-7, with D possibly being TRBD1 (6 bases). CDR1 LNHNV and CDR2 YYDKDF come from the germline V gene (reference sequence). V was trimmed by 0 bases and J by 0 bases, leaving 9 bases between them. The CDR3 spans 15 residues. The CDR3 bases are TGTGCCACCAGCAGAGATTTAGGGGGCTCCTACGAGCAGTACTTC. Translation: CATSRDLGGSYEQYF.

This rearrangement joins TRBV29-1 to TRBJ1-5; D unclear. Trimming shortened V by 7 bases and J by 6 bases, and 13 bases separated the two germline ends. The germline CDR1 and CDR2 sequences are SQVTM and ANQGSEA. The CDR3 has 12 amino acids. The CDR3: CSGMGRAQPQHF. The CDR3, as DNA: TGCAGCGGAATGGGCCGAGCTCAGCCCCAGCATTTT.

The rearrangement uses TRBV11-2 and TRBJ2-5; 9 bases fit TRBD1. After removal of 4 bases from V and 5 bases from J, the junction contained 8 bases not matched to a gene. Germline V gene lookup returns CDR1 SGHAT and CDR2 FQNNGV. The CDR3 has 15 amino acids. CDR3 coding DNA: TGTGCCAGCAGCTCAGGACAGGGGTTACGGGAGACCCAGTACTTC. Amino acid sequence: CASSSGQGLRETQYF.

Written as DNA, the CDR3 is TGTGCCAGCAAGGCCGGGGGTGGAAACACCATATATTTT. This sequence encodes CASKAGGGNTIYF. This rearrangement joins TRBV2 to TRBJ1-3; a weak D match, TRBD1 (5 bases). Trimming left V 7 bases short and J 3 bases short, with 10 bases between. CDR3 size: 13 residues. Per germline, CDR1 SNHLY and CDR2 FYNNEI.

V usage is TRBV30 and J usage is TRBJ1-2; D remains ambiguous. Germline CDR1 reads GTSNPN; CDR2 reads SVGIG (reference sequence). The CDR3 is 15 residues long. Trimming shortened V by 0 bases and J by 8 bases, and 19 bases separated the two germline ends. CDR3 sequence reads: CAWSVQRLGREGYTF. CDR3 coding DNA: TGTGCCTGGAGTGTACAGCGGCTCGGGAGAGAGGGCTACACCTTC.

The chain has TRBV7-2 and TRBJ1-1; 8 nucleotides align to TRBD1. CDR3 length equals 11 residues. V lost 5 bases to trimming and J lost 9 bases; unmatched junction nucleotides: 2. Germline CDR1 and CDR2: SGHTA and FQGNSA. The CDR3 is CASSLRGQAFF. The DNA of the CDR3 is TGTGCCAGCAGCCTCAGGGGGCAAGCTTTCTTT.

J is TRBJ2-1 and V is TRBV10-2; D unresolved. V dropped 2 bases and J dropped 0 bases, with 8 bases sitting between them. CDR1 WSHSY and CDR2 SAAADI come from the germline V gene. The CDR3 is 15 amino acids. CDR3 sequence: CASSEDRSSYNEQFF. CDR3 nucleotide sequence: TGCGCCAGCAGTGAGGATAGGAGCTCCTACAATGAGCAGTTCTTC.

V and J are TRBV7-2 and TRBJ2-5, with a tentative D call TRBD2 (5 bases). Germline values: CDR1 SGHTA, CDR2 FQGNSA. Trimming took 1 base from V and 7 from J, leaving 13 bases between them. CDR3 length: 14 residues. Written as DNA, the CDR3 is TGTGCCAGCAGCTTAGGTGGTGGCGCGGGGACCCAGTACTTC. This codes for CASSLGGGAGTQYF.

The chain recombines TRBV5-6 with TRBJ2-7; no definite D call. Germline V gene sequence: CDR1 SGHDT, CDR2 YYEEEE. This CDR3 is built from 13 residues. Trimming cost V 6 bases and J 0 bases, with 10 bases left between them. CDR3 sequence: CASTQVSSYEQYF. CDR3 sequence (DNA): TGTGCCAGCACTCAAGTCAGCTCCTACGAGCAGTACTTC.

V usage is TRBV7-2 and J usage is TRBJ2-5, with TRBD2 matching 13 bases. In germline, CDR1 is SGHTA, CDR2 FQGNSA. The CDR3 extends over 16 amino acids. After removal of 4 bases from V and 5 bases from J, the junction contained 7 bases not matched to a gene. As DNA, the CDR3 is TGTGCCAGCAGCTCCGGACTAGCGGGGGTAGAGGAGACCCAGTACTTC. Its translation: CASSSGLAGVEETQYF.

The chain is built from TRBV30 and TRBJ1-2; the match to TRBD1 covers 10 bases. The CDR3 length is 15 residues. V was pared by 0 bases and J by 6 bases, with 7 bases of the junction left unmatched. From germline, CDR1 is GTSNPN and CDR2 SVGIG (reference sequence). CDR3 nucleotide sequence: TGTGCCTGGAGTGTTCGACCGGGACAGGGGAATGGCTACACCTTC. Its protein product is CAWSVRPGQGNGYTF.

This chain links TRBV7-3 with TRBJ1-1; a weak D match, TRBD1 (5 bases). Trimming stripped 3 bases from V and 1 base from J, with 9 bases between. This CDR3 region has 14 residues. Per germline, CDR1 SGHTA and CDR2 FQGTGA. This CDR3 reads CASSLWGKNTEAFF. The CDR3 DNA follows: TGTGCCAGCAGCTTGTGGGGCAAGAACACTGAAGCTTTCTTT.

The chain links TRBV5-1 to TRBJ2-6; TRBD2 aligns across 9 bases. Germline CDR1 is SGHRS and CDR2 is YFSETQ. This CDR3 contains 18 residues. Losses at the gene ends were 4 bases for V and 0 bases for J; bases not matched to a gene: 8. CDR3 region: CASSRIAGANSGANVLTF. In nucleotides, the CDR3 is TGCGCCAGCAGCAGAATAGCGGGGGCCAACTCTGGGGCCAACGTCCTGACTTTC.

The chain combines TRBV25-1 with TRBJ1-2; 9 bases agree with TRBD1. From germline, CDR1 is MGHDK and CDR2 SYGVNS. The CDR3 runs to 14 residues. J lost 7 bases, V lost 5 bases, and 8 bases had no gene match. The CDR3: CASSPYRGHGGYTF. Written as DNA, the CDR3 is TGTGCCAGCAGTCCTTACAGGGGGCATGGTGGCTACACCTTC.

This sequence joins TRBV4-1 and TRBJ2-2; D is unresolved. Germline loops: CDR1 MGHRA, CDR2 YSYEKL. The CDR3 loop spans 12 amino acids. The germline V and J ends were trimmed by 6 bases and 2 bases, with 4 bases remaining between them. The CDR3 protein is CASRHNTGELFF. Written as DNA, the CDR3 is TGCGCCAGCAGACATAACACCGGGGAGCTGTTTTTT.

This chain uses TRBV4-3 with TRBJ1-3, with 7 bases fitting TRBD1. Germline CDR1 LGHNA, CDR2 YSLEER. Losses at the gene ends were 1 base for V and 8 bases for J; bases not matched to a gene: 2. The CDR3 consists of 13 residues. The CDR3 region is CASSQGQGDTIYF. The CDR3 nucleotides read TGCGCCAGCAGCCAAGGACAGGGAGACACCATATATTTT.

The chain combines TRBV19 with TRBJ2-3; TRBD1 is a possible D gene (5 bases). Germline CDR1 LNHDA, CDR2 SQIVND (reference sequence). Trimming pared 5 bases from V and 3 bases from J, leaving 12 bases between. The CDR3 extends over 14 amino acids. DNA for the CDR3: TGTGCCAGTAGTGGATCAGGGCGTACAGATACGCAGTATTTT. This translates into CASSGSGRTDTQYF.

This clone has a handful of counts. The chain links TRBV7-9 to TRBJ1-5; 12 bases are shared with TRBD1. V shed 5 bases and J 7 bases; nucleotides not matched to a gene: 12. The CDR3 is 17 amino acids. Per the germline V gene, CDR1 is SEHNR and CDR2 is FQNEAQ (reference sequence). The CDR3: CASSSYAGQGARQPQHF. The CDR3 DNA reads TGTGCCAGCAGCAGTTACGCGGGACAGGGGGCAAGGCAGCCCCAGCATTTT.

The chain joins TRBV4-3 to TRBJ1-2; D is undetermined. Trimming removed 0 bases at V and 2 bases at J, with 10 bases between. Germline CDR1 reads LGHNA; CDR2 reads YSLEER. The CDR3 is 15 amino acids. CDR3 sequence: CASSQELGLNYGYTF. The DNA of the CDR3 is TGCGCCAGCAGCCAAGAGCTGGGCCTAAACTATGGCTACACCTTC.

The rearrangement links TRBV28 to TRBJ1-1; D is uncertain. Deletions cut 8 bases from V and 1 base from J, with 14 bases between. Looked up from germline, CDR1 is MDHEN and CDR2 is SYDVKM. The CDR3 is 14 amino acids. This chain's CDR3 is CASGTAGTNTEAFF. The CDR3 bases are TGTGCCAGCGGAACGGCAGGAACGAACACTGAAGCTTTCTTT.

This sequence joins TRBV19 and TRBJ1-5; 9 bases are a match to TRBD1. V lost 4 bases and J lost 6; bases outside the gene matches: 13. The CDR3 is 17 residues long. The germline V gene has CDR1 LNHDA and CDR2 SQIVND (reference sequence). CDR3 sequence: CASSTIATGGMGQPQHF. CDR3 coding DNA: TGTGCCAGTAGTACCATAGCGACAGGGGGGATGGGTCAGCCCCAGCATTTT.

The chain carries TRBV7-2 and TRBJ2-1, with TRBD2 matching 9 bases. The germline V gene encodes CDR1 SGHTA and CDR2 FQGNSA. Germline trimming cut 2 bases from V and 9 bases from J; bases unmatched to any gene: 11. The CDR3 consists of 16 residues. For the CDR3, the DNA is TGTGCCAGCAGCTTAAGAAGGCGGGGGGGCTTGAGTGAGCAGTTCTTC. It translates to CASSLRRRGGLSEQFF.

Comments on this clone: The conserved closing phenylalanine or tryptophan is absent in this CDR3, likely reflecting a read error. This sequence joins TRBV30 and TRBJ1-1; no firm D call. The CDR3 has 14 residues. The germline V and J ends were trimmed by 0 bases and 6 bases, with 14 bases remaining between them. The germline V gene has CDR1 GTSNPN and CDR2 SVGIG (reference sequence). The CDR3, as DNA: TGTGCCTGGAGTGTTTTGGCTCAGAGGGCTGAAGCTTTCTCT. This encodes CAWSVLAQRAEAFS.